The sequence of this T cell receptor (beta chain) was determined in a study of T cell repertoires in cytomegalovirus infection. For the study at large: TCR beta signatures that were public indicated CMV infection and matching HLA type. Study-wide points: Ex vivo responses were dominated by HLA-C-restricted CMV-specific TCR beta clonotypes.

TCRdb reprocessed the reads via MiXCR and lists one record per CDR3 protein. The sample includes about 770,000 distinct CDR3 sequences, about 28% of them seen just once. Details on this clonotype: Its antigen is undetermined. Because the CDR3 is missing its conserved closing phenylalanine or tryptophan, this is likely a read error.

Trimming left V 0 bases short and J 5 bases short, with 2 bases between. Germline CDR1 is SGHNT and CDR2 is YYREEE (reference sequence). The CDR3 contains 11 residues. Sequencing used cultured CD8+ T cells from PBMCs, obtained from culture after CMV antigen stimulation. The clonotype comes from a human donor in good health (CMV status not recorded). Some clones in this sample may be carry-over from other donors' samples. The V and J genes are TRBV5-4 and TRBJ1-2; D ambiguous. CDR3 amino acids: CASSLGYGYTL. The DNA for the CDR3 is TGTGCCAGCAGCTTGGGTTATGGCTACACCCTC.